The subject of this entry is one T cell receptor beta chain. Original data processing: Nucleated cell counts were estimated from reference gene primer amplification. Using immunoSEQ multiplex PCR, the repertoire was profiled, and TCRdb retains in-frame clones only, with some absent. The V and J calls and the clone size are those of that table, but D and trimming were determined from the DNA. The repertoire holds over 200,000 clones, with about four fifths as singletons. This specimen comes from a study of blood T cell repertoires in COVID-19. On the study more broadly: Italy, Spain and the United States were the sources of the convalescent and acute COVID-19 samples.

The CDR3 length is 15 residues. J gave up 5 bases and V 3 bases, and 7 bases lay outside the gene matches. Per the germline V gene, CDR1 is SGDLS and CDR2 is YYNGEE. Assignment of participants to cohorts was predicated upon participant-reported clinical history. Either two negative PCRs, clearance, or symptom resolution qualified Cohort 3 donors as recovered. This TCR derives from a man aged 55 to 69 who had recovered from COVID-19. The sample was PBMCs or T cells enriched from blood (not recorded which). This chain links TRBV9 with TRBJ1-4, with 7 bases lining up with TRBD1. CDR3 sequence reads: CASSGTGAPNEKLFF. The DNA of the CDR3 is TGTGCCAGCAGCGGAACAGGGGCGCCGAATGAAAAACTGTTTTTT.